The 15 T cell receptor beta chains below come from one sample, sequenced in a study of beta chain features in type 1 diabetes. The sequenced template was cDNA made from the entire isolated RNA. TCRdb's table, derived via immunoSEQ multiplex PCR, lists solely in-frame clones and lacks some. Here the sample spans around 180,000 clones, roughly 7.1% being singletons. General study points: The study found moderately but significantly shorter TCRB CDR3s in all four CD4+ subsets of Type 1 diabetes patients.

Antigens for these TCRs are unknown. Sequences were obtained from central memory CD4+ T cells from blood. Every receptor here comes from a woman aged 35 to 49 with type 1 diabetes.

V and J are TRBV29-1 and TRBJ2-2; 12 bases line up with TRBD2. The germline CDR1 and CDR2 sequences are SQVTM and ANQGSEA. Unmatched junction bases numbered 4, after V lost 5 bases and J lost 6 bases. The length of the CDR3 is 14 residues. The CDR3 spells CSVTTSGRSGELFF. As DNA, the CDR3 is TGCAGCGTTACCACTAGCGGGAGGTCCGGGGAGCTGTTTTTT.

The rearrangement uses TRBV7-2 and TRBJ1-6; unclear D gene. Trimming removed 4 bases at V and 7 bases at J, with 20 bases between. This CDR3 region has 17 residues. CDR1 and CDR2 from the germline V gene are SGHTA and FQGNSA. The CDR3 DNA reads TGTGCCAGCAGCTCCACGCACGGGCAGAGGGTCAATTCACCCCTCCACTTT. As protein: CASSSTHGQRVNSPLHF.

The rearrangement links TRBV29-1 to TRBJ2-7; tentatively, D is TRBD2 (6 bases). This CDR3 is built from 14 residues. Germline V gives CDR1 SQVTM, CDR2 ANQGSEA. The V end lost 6 bases, the J end lost 2 bases, and 17 bases lay between the germline ends. CDR3 loop: CSVEGLFGAYEQYF. For the CDR3, the DNA is TGCAGCGTAGAGGGACTCTTCGGGGCCTACGAGCAGTACTTC.

The chain uses TRBV30 and TRBJ1-1; D gene ambiguous. V lost 1 base to trimming and J lost 3 bases, with 12 bases between them. The CDR3 sequence is 14 residues long. Germline loops: CDR1 GTSNPN, CDR2 SVGIG (reference sequence). CDR3 protein: CAWSGEGRYTEAFF. CDR3 nucleotide sequence: TGTGCCTGGAGTGGAGAGGGAAGATACACTGAAGCTTTCTTT. Combining the CDR3 with reference TRBV30 and TRBJ1-1 gives the whole variable domain SQTIHQWPATLVQPVGSPLSLECTVEGTSNPNLYWYRQAAGRGLQLLFYSVGIGQISSEVPQNLSASRPQDRQFILSSKKLLLSDSGFYLCAWSGEGRYTEAFFGQGTRLTVV.

The chain has TRBV10-3 and TRBJ1-1; TRBD1 matches 7 bases. The CDR3 loop spans 16 amino acids. CDR1 is ENHRY, CDR2 SYGVKD, per germline. V shed 7 bases and J 3 bases; nucleotides not matched to a gene: 14. CDR3 loop: CAITSRAGGSDTEAFF. CDR3 sequence (DNA): TGTGCCATCACCTCTAGGGCAGGGGGTTCTGACACTGAAGCTTTCTTT.

This clone showed up just a few times. The V and J genes are TRBV4-1 and TRBJ1-5; 7 bases are shared with TRBD1. The CDR3 is 15 amino acids. The germline V gene has CDR1 MGHRA and CDR2 YSYEKL. With V trimmed by 6 bases and J by 2 bases, 7 bases remained unmatched. The CDR3 DNA sequence: TGCGCCAGCAGGGGCAGGGGGGAAGGCAATCAGCCCCAGCATTTT. Its protein is CASRGRGEGNQPQHF.

The sample holds a few counts of this clone. CDR3 bases: TGTGCCAGCAGCTCGAGCGGTCTGGGGGGCCAGTACTTC. Protein sequence: CASSSSGLGGQYF. This chain links TRBV7-8 with TRBJ2-5, with a tentative D call TRBD2 (6 bases). The V end was cut by 4 bases, the J end by 10 bases, with 16 bases between. This CDR3 contains 13 residues. Germline V gives CDR1 SGHVS, CDR2 FQNEAQ.

The chain recombines TRBV28 with TRBJ2-7; D is uncertain. The CDR3 contains 12 residues. Per germline, CDR1 MDHEN and CDR2 SYDVKM. V lost 7 bases to trimming and J lost 2 bases, with 9 bases between them. CDR3 bases: TGTGCCAGCAAAACAGAAGCCTACGAGCAGTACTTC. This codes for CASKTEAYEQYF.

This clone was observed a few times. The V call is TRBV7-9, the J call TRBJ1-5; TRBD1 aligns across 7 bases. After removal of 10 bases from V and 6 bases from J, the junction contained 9 bases not matched to a gene. In germline, CDR1 is SEHNR, CDR2 FQNEAQ (reference sequence). The CDR3 length is 13 residues. CDR3 nucleotides: TGTGCCACTACTGGACAGGTGGGTCAGCCCCAGCATTTT. Amino acid sequence: CATTGQVGQPQHF. Supplemented by reference TRBV7-9 and TRBJ1-5, the full variable domain reads DTGVSQNPRHKITKRGQNVTFRCDPISEHNRLYWYRQTLGQGPEFLTYFQNEAQLEKSRLLSDRFSAERPKGSFSTLEIQRTEQGDSAMYLCATTGQVGQPQHFGDGTRLSIL.

This clone occurred many times. The chain has TRBV29-1 and TRBJ2-7; D is perhaps TRBD1 (6 bases). Trimming removed 4 bases from V and 3 bases from J, with 13 bases in between. CDR1 SQVTM and CDR2 ANQGSEA come from the germline V gene. The CDR3 sequence is 13 residues long. CDR3 coding DNA: TGCAGCGTTGGTTCCCAGGGGCTCTACGAGCAGTACTTC. Its translation is CSVGSQGLYEQYF.

This sequence joins TRBV28 and TRBJ1-2; no firm D call. CDR3 size: 12 residues. Trimming stripped 2 bases from V and 8 bases from J, with 9 bases between. Germline loops: CDR1 MDHEN, CDR2 SYDVKM. This CDR3 reads CASSLRLWGYTF. The DNA for the CDR3 is TGTGCCAGCAGTTTAAGACTTTGGGGCTACACCTTC.

This clone was counted only a few times. The chain employs TRBV10-3 and TRBJ1-5, with a possible D match to TRBD1 (6 bases). The V gene's germline CDR1 is ENHRY and CDR2 SYGVKD. Trimming shortened V by 0 bases and J by 0 bases, and 12 bases separated the two germline ends. The CDR3 consists of 17 residues. The CDR3 reads CAISESGGQYSNQPQHF. The DNA of the CDR3 is TGTGCCATCAGTGAGTCCGGAGGACAGTATAGCAATCAGCCCCAGCATTTT.

V and J are TRBV25-1 and TRBJ2-5; 8 bases align to TRBD2. The V and J ends lost 6 bases and 7 bases, in that order; junction bases with no gene match: 10. The CDR3 sequence is 14 residues long. Germline loops: CDR1 MGHDK, CDR2 SYGVNS. The CDR3 DNA is TGTGCCAGCAGACGAGCGGGAGCGTGGGGGACCCAGTACTTC. Translated, it gives CASRRAGAWGTQYF.

In this sample, this clone turned up many times. This chain uses TRBV18 with TRBJ2-1, with D perhaps TRBD2 (7 bases). Germline loops: CDR1 KGHSH, CDR2 LQKENI. The CDR3 totals 18 residues. V was cut by 3 bases and J by 5 bases, with 23 bases left in between. CDR3 residues: CASSPTGGVPGAHNEQFF. The CDR3 region has the DNA TGTGCCAGCTCACCCACGGGGGGCGTACCCGGGGCACACAATGAGCAGTTCTTC.

V usage is TRBV30 and J usage is TRBJ2-7, with 8 positions matching TRBD1. CDR3 length: 13 amino acids. CDR1 is GTSNPN and CDR2 is SVGIG in the germline V gene (reference sequence). J gave up 3 bases and V 4 bases, and 5 bases lay outside the gene matches. The DNA of the CDR3 is TGTGCCTGGACGGACAGGGTGGTCTACGAGCAGTACTTC. It translates to CAWTDRVVYEQYF. The variable domain in full, with the rest retrieved from reference TRBV30 and TRBJ2-7, is SQTIHQWPATLVQPVGSPLSLECTVEGTSNPNLYWYRQAAGRGLQLLFYSVGIGQISSEVPQNLSASRPQDRQFILSSKKLLLSDSGFYLCAWTDRVVYEQYFGPGTRLTVT.